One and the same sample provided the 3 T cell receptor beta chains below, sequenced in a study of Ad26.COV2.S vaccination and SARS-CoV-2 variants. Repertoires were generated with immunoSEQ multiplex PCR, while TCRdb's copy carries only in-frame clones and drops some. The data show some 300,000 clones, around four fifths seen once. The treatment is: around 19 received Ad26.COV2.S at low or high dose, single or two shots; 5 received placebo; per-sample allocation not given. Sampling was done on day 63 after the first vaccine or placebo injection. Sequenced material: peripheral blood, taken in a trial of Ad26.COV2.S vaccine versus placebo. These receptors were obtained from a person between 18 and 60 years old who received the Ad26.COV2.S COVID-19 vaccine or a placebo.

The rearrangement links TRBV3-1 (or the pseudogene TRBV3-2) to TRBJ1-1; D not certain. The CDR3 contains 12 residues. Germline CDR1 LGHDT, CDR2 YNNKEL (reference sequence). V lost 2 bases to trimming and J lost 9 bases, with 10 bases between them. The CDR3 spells CASSQRATQAFF. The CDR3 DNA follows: TGTGCCAGCAGCCAAAGGGCGACCCAAGCTTTCTTT.

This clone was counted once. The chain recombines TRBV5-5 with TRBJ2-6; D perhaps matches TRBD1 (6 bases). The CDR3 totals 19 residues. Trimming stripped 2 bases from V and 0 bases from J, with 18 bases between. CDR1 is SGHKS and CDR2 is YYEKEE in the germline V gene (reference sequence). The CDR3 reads CASSLGQYTTLSGANVLTF. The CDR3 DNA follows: TGTGCCAGCAGCTTAGGACAGTATACGACCCTCTCTGGGGCCAACGTCCTGACTTTC. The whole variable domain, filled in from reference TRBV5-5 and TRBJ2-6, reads DAGVTQSPTHLIKTRGQQVTLRCSPISGHKSVSWYQQVLGQGPQFIFQYYEKEERGRGNFPDRFSARQFPNYSSELNVNALLLGDSALYLCASSLGQYTTLSGANVLTFGAGSRLTVL.

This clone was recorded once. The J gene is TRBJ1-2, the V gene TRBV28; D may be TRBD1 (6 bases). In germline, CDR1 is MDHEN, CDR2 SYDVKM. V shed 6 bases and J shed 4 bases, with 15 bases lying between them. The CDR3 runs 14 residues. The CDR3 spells CASRSTGSGYGYTF. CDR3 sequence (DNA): TGTGCCAGCAGGAGCACAGGGTCTGGCTATGGCTACACCTTC.